This record looks at one T cell receptor beta chain sequence and its context. V trimming: 5 bases; J trimming: 3 bases; junction bases outside the gene matches: 6. There are 16 residues in the CDR3. Germline lookup yields CDR1 MDHEN and CDR2 SYDVKM. This specimen comes from a study of blood T cell repertoires in COVID-19. In the study overall: Recovery among Cohort 3 donors was established by two negative PCRs, clearance, or symptom resolution.

Cohorts were based on clinical histories the participants reported. Original data processing: Amplification of reference gene primers was used by the study to estimate nucleated cell counts. The method was immunoSEQ multiplex PCR; TCRdb's version includes in-frame clones alone and lacks a portion of them. V, J and clone size derive from that table, while D and trimming were established from the DNA sequence. The table has some 200,000 clones, around 86% seen once. V is TRBV28 and J is TRBJ1-4; TRBD1 matches 10 bases. The sequence derives from a man younger than 45 in a cohort exposed to, infected with or recovered from COVID-19 (not recorded which). Sample: PBMCs or T cells enriched from blood (not recorded which). The CDR3 protein is CASSPTGGRSNEKLFF. For the CDR3, the DNA is TGTGCCAGCAGTCCGACAGGGGGCCGGTCTAATGAAAAACTGTTTTTT. The full variable domain, rest sourced from reference TRBV28 and TRBJ1-4, is DVKVTQSSRYLVKRTGEKVFLECVQDMDHENMFWYRQDPGLGLRLIYFSYDVKMKEKGDIPEGYSVSREKKERFSLILESASTNQTSMYLCASSPTGGRSNEKLFFGSGTQLSVL.